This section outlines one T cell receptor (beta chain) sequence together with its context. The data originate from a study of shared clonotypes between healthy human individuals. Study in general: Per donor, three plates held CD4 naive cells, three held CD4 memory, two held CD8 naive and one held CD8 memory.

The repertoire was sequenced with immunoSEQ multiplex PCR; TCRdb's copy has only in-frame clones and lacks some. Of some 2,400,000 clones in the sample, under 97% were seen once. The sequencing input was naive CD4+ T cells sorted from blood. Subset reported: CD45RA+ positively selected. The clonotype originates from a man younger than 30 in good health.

The CDR3 sequence is CASRPPTGANSPLHF. The CDR3 region has the DNA TGTGCCAGCAGACCCCCGACAGGTGCTAATTCACCCCTCCACTTT. The J gene is TRBJ1-6, the V gene TRBV6-5; possibly TRBD1 for D (6 bases). CDR3 length equals 15 residues. In germline, CDR1 is MNHEY, CDR2 SVGAGI. The germline V and J ends were trimmed by 6 bases and 6 bases, with 15 bases remaining between them.